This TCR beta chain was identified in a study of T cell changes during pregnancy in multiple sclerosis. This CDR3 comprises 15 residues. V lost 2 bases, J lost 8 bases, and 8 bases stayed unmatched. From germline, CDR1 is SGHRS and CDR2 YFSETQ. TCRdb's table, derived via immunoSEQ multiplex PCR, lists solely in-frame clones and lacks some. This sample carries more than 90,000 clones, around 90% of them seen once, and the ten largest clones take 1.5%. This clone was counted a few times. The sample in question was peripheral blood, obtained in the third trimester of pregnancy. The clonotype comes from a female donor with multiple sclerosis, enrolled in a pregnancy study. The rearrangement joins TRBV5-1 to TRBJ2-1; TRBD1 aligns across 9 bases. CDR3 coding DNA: TGCGCCAGCAGCTTAGAGGACAGGGGTGTTGATGAGCAGTTCTTC. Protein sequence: CASSLEDRGVDEQFF.